This T cell receptor beta chain was documented in a study of T cell repertoires in cytomegalovirus infection. Across the whole study: The public TCR beta signatures pointed to both CMV infection and matching HLA type.

From the reads, TCRdb called clonotypes with MiXCR, one entry per CDR3 protein. The sample lists approximately 700,000 distinct CDR3 sequences; 35% were seen once. As regards this clonotype: Its antigen is not identified.

The germline CDR1 and CDR2 sequences are SEHNR and FQNEAQ (reference sequence). Trimming removed 4 bases from V and 2 bases from J, with 23 bases in between. This CDR3 region has 19 residues. Study-wide results and caveats: Clonotype analysis showed dominance of the ex vivo response by HLA-C-restricted CMV-specific TCR beta clonotypes. Public TCR beta family frequency separated CMV-and-HLA carriers, including in an independent cohort.

The source of this sequence is a human donor in good health (CMV status not recorded). Some clones in this sample may be carry-over from other donors' samples. This chain joins TRBV7-9 and TRBJ2-2; TRBD2 might be the D (6 bases). Material for sequencing was PBMCs. CDR3 in amino acids: CASSSTGTQGEKNTGELFF. Written as DNA, the CDR3 is TGTGCCAGCAGCTCCACCGGGACTCAAGGCGAAAAAAACACCGGGGAGCTGTTTTTT.